These 30 T cell receptor beta chains originate from one sample sequenced in a study of CD8+CD57+ T cells in acquired aplastic anemia. The TCR beta profiling, which covered VDJ combination and CDR3 sequence, was carried out using genomic DNA as the template. TCRdb re-called the reads through MiXCR, storing one row per CDR3 protein. The table shows some 290,000 distinct CDR3 sequences, with around 60% occurring only once. The sequenced material came from sorted CD4+, CD8+, or CD8+CD57+ T cells (not recorded which) from PBMCs. The receptors come from a human donor with severe aplastic anemia or a healthy control (not recorded which).

The chain couples TRBV6-6 to TRBJ2-1; TRBD2 matches 11 bases. Germline loops: CDR1 MNHNY, CDR2 SVGAGI (reference sequence). The CDR3 is 17 amino acids. J gave up 12 bases and V 5 bases, and 18 bases lay outside the gene matches. The CDR3 protein is CASSPWTSGSHTDTQFF. CDR3 nucleotides: TGTGCCAGCAGTCCCTGGACTAGCGGGTCCCACACAGATACGCAGTTCTTC.

A few counts support this clonotype. The chain links TRBV29-1 to TRBJ1-2; 10 bases are shared with TRBD1. Germline V lookup: CDR1 SQVTM, CDR2 ANQGSEA. V lost 6 bases, J lost 4 bases, and 5 bases stayed unmatched. The CDR3 has 13 residues. The CDR3 loop reads CSVSWTGGYGYTF. In DNA form, the CDR3 reads TGCAGCGTCTCGTGGACAGGGGGCTATGGCTACACCTTC. Together with reference TRBV29-1 and TRBJ1-2, the CDR3 gives the full variable domain: SAVISQKPSRDICQRGTSLTIQCQVDSQVTMMFWYRQQPGQSLTLIATANQGSEATYESGFVIDKFPISRPNLTFSTLTVSNMSPEDSSIYLCSVSWTGGYGYTFGSGTRLTVV.

The chain carries TRBV7-3 and TRBJ2-1; possibly TRBD2 for D (5 bases). V shed 2 bases and J shed 6 bases, with 8 bases lying between them. The CDR3 consists of 13 residues. Germline CDR1 is SGHTA and CDR2 is FQGTGA. CDR3 sequence reads: CASSLFGVNEQFF. As DNA, the CDR3 is TGTGCCAGCAGCTTATTCGGGGTCAATGAGCAGTTCTTC.

This clonotype was seen repeatedly, ten times or more. CDR3 sequence: CASSILGNTIYF. The CDR3 bases are TGTGCCAGTAGTATTCTGGGAAACACCATATATTTT. The rearrangement links TRBV19 to TRBJ1-3; D is ambiguous. CDR1 and CDR2 (germline): LNHDA, SQIVND (reference sequence). Trimming stripped 3 bases from V and 4 bases from J, with 4 bases between. This CDR3 spans 12 amino acids.

The genes are TRBV12-3 or TRBV12-4 and TRBJ2-6, with a weak D call TRBD1 (6 bases). V lost 3 bases, J lost 2 bases, and 8 bases lay in between. There are 15 residues in the CDR3. The CDR3 is CASSFGGAGANVLTF. The CDR3 DNA reads as TGTGCCAGCAGTTTTGGGGGCGCTGGGGCCAACGTCCTGACTTTC.

The J gene is TRBJ1-5, the V gene TRBV6-1; no firm D call. Germline-derived CDR1 and CDR2 are MNHNS and SASEGT. With 1 base removed from V and 11 bases from J, the gap between germline ends came to 12 bases. CDR3 length: 13 amino acids. The CDR3 nucleotides are TGTGCCAGCAGTGAAGAGGTGGGAGTGACCCAGCATTTT. This sequence encodes CASSEEVGVTQHF.

The table lists this clonotype with many counts. The genes are TRBV7-9 and TRBJ1-2, with D hard to call. The CDR3 has 14 residues. Germline assignment: CDR1 SEHNR and CDR2 FQNEAQ (reference sequence). V was clipped by 5 bases and J by 5 bases, with 15 bases between them. This CDR3 is CASSNGAVSYGYTF. As DNA, the CDR3 is TGTGCCAGCAGCAACGGAGCGGTCTCGTATGGCTACACCTTC.

This clonotype appeared many times. The chain employs TRBV20-1 and TRBJ1-1, with D possibly TRBD1 on 5 matching bases. V was cut by 0 bases and J by 1 base, with 9 bases left in between. The germline V gene has CDR1 DFQATT and CDR2 SNEGSKA (reference sequence). The CDR3 length is 14 residues. CDR3 sequence reads: CSARDQTGNTEAFF. The CDR3 nucleotides read TGCAGTGCTAGAGACCAAACAGGGAACACTGAAGCTTTCTTT.

V and J are TRBV7-9 and TRBJ2-5; 9 bases align to TRBD1. V gave up 4 bases and J gave up 5 bases; unmatched junction bases: 17. The germline gives CDR1 SEHNR, CDR2 FQNEAQ (reference sequence). The CDR3 loop spans 18 amino acids. In DNA form, the CDR3 reads TGTGCCAGCAGCTCCGGACAGGGGACCACAGGTCGTCGGGAGACCCAGTACTTC. Encoded protein: CASSSGQGTTGRRETQYF.

The chain couples TRBV7-9 to TRBJ1-4; D not resolved. The V and J ends lost 2 bases and 5 bases respectively, with 12 bases between them. The germline gives CDR1 SEHNR, CDR2 FQNEAQ (reference sequence). This CDR3 contains 15 residues. This chain's CDR3 is CASSLNWGGNEKLFF. Written as DNA, the CDR3 is TGTGCCAGCAGCTTAAACTGGGGAGGGAATGAAAAACTGTTTTTT.

This clonotype was recorded a few times. The chain joins TRBV13 to TRBJ2-1, with 12 bases fitting TRBD1. Looked up from germline, CDR1 is PRHDT and CDR2 is FYEKMQ (reference sequence). V was pared by 3 bases and J by 7 bases, with 4 bases of the junction left unmatched. This CDR3 spans 15 amino acids. The CDR3 nucleotides are TGTGCCAGCAGCTTCCGGGACAGGGGGCGTAATGAGCAGTTCTTC. It encodes CASSFRDRGRNEQFF.

This clonotype was seen just once. This chain links TRBV7-9 with TRBJ1-5; TRBD1 might be the D (5 bases). Germline loops: CDR1 SEHNR, CDR2 FQNEAQ (reference sequence). Trimming pared 5 bases from V and 3 bases from J, leaving 14 bases between. This CDR3 has 15 residues. The CDR3 DNA sequence: TGTGCCAGCAGCCCAGCGGGGGGGGACAATCAGCCCCAGCATTTT. Its translation: CASSPAGGDNQPQHF.

The rearrangement links TRBV24-1 to TRBJ2-2; 8 bases agree with TRBD1. The ends lost 8 bases at V and 6 bases at J; junction bases unmatched: 4. Germline loops: CDR1 KGHDR, CDR2 SFDVKD. The CDR3 is made up of 13 amino acids. This chain's CDR3 is CATTTGGAGELFF. In DNA form, the CDR3 reads TGTGCCACCACTACAGGGGGTGCCGGGGAGCTGTTTTTT.

This clonotype was observed many times. V and J are TRBV28 and TRBJ1-2, with 8 bases fitting TRBD1. The CDR3 extends over 14 amino acids. Germline CDR1 reads MDHEN; CDR2 reads SYDVKM. V lost 8 bases and J lost 4; bases outside the gene matches: 9. The DNA for the CDR3 is TGTGCCAGCGGACAGGGTCTCACAACCTATGGCTACACCTTC. It encodes CASGQGLTTYGYTF.

The gene calls are TRBV9 and TRBJ1-1; no reliable D call. The V gene lost 2 bases and the J gene lost 3 bases, with 11 bases spanning the gap. CDR1 is SGDLS and CDR2 is YYNGEE in the germline V gene. This CDR3 spans 14 amino acids. The CDR3 coding sequence is TGTGCCAGCAGCGTTGGCGTCTACTACACTGAAGCTTTCTTT. Protein sequence: CASSVGVYYTEAFF.

This clonotype turned up a few times. The rearrangement joins TRBV24-1 to TRBJ1-5; 10 nucleotides align to TRBD1. Germline values: CDR1 KGHDR, CDR2 SFDVKD. CDR3 length: 14 amino acids. The CDR3 here is CASRTGGSNQPQHF. CDR3 nucleotides: TGTGCTAGCAGGACAGGGGGTAGCAATCAGCCCCAGCATTTT.

The chain recombines TRBV12-3 or TRBV12-4 with TRBJ2-3, with 10 bases that match TRBD2. J was trimmed by 0 bases and V by 4 bases; bases with no gene match: 7. CDR3 length equals 17 residues. CDR3 sequence reads: CASSWASGGPSTDTQYF. The CDR3 DNA follows: TGTGCCAGCAGTTGGGCTAGCGGGGGCCCTAGCACAGATACGCAGTATTTT.

The rearrangement links TRBV9 to TRBJ2-1; 9 nucleotides line up with TRBD1. The trim removed 2 bases at V and 5 bases at J, leaving 8 bases unmatched. This CDR3 is 16 amino acids long. The V gene's germline CDR1 is SGDLS and CDR2 YYNGEE. CDR3 loop: CASSVPARDRDNEQFF. DNA of the CDR3: TGTGCCAGCAGCGTGCCAGCGAGGGACAGGGACAATGAGCAGTTCTTC. Using reference TRBV9 and TRBJ2-1 for the parts outside the CDR3, the full variable domain is DSGVTQTPKHLITATGQRVTLRCSPRSGDLSVYWYQQSLDQGLQFLIQYYNGEERAKGNILERFSAQQFPDLHSELNLSSLELGDSALYFCASSVPARDRDNEQFFGPGTRLTVL.

Of note for this clonotype: An end of the junction does not agree with germline; a read error may underlie this. The gene calls are TRBV7-7 and TRBJ2-5; no clear D. Germline loops: CDR1 SSHAT, CDR2 FNYEAQ (reference sequence). CDR3 length equals 16 residues. Here the CDR3 reads CASSLGLGSVEETQYF. In DNA form, the CDR3 reads TGTGCTAGCAGCTTAGGCTTGGGGTCAGTTGAAGAGACCCAGTACTTC.

A single count supports this clonotype. CDR3 sequence (DNA): TGTGCCAGCAGCTTAGAGGGCTCAGATTGGACCCAGTACTTC. This sequence encodes CASSLEGSDWTQYF. The chain has TRBV7-9 and TRBJ2-5; no firm D call. This CDR3 has 14 amino acids. Germline assignment: CDR1 SEHNR and CDR2 FQNEAQ (reference sequence). The V and J ends lost 1 base and 7 bases respectively, with 13 bases between them.

This chain uses TRBV2 with TRBJ1-4; maybe TRBD1 (5 bases). This CDR3 spans 13 amino acids. The germline V gene encodes CDR1 SNHLY and CDR2 FYNNEI. The V end was cut by 4 bases, the J end by 8 bases, with 11 bases between. CDR3 protein: CASSAGTAEKLFF. The CDR3 nucleotides read TGTGCCAGCAGTGCTGGGACGGCGGAAAAACTGTTTTTT.

This clonotype was observed many times. The genes are TRBV7-9 and TRBJ2-2; weak D call: TRBD1 (5 bases). In germline, CDR1 is SEHNR, CDR2 FQNEAQ (reference sequence). Trimming removed 6 bases at V and 3 bases at J, with 20 bases between. This CDR3 region has 17 residues. The CDR3 loop reads CASRSPGFKTDTGELFF. The DNA of the CDR3 is TGTGCCAGCAGGTCCCCAGGGTTCAAGACTGACACCGGGGAGCTGTTTTTT.

This clonotype was recorded many times. This chain links TRBV20-1 with TRBJ2-7; 10 nucleotides line up with TRBD2. Per the germline V gene, CDR1 is DFQATT and CDR2 is SNEGSKA (reference sequence). Germline trimming cut 0 bases from V and 6 bases from J; bases unmatched to any gene: 14. The CDR3 has 17 residues. DNA of the CDR3: TGCAGTGCTAGAGATGAGGTTGGCGTGTGGACTAGCGGCGAGCAGTACTTC. Its translation is CSARDEVGVWTSGEQYF.

Comments on this clonotype: A junction boundary mismatches the germline segment, possibly from a read error. This chain connects TRBV10-3 to TRBJ1-5; D is undetermined. Per the germline V gene, CDR1 is ENHRY and CDR2 is SYGVKD. The CDR3 sequence is 14 residues long. Here the CDR3 DNA reads TGTGCCATCAGTGAGATCTATAGCAGTCAGCCCCAGCATTTT. Translating gives CAISEIYSSQPQHF.

The chain recombines TRBV20-1 with TRBJ2-5; D call uncertain. The DNA end is a closer match to TRBJ2-1, so the J assignment may be wrong. The germline V gene encodes CDR1 DFQATT and CDR2 SNEGSKA (reference sequence). CDR3 length equals 13 residues. The CDR3 protein is CSARDGSIGEQFF. The CDR3 region has the DNA TGCAGTGCTAGGGACGGCTCGATCGGCGAGCAGTTCTTC.

A few counts support this clonotype. The chain uses TRBV7-9 and TRBJ2-1, with D possibly called TRBD1 or TRBD2 (5 bases each). The germline CDR1 and CDR2 sequences are SEHNR and FQNEAQ (reference sequence). V was cut by 6 bases and J by 5 bases, with 14 bases left in between. CDR3 length equals 14 residues. The CDR3 sequence: CASSQGDTNNEQFF. CDR3 coding DNA: TGTGCCAGCAGTCAGGGAGATACAAACAATGAGCAGTTCTTC.

As concerns this clonotype: At one end the junction does not follow the germline gene, possibly because of a read error. The chain recombines TRBV7-2 with TRBJ1-2, with 7 bases identical to TRBD1. The germline gives CDR1 SGHTA, CDR2 FQGNSA. This CDR3 region has 15 residues. The CDR3 nucleotides are TGCGCCAGCAGCCAAGGGGAGGGGGACAGCGGTGGCTACACCTTC. Translating it yields CASSQGEGDSGGYTF.

In this sample, this clonotype turned up many times. The CDR3 DNA reads TGTGCCAGCACAGGGGGAAACACCATATATTTT. Its protein is CASTGGNTIYF. The V gene is TRBV6-6, the J gene TRBJ1-3; the D gene is possibly TRBD1 (5 bases). This CDR3 region has 11 residues. V lost 7 bases and J 4 bases, leaving 5 bases between the germline ends. Germline values: CDR1 MNHNY, CDR2 SVGAGI (reference sequence).

This clonotype has at least ten counts. The chain links TRBV27 to TRBJ2-7; D might be TRBD1 (5 bases). The V gene's germline CDR1 is MNHEY and CDR2 SMNVEV (reference sequence). This CDR3 contains 17 residues. Trimming removed 4 bases from V and 2 bases from J, with 21 bases in between. The CDR3 is CASSSTSWTTNTYEQYF. Here the CDR3 DNA reads TGTGCCAGCAGTTCGACGTCCTGGACAACTAATACCTACGAGCAGTACTTC.

In this sample, this clonotype turned up many times. This sequence joins TRBV7-3 and TRBJ2-2, with D possibly being TRBD1 (6 bases). Deletions cut 5 bases from V and 6 bases from J, with 10 bases between. CDR3 length: 13 amino acids. Looked up from germline, CDR1 is SGHTA and CDR2 is FQGTGA. The CDR3 DNA sequence: TGTGCCAGCAGCGTTACAGGGTCCGGGGAGCTGTTTTTT. Its translation: CASSVTGSGELFF.